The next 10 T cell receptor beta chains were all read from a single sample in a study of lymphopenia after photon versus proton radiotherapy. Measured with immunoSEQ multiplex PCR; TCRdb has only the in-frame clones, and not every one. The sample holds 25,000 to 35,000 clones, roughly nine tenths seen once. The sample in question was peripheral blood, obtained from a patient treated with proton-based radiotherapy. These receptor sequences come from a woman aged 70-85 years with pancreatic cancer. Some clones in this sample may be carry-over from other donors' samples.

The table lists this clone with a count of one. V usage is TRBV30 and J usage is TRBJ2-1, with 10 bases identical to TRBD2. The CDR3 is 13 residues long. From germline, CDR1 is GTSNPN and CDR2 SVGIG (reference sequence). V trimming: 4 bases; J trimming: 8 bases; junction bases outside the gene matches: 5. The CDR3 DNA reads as TGTGCCTGGAAGGGACTAGCGAGGGATGAGCAGTTCTTC. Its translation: CAWKGLARDEQFF.

The CDR3 DNA reads as TGTGCCAGCAGCTTAAGCGGGAGTTTTCTGGAGACCCAGTACTTC. Its protein is CASSLSGSFLETQYF. The rearrangement joins TRBV5-8 to TRBJ2-5; 8 nucleotides align to TRBD2. Per germline, CDR1 SGHTS and CDR2 YDEGEE. This CDR3 contains 15 residues. The trim removed 2 bases at V and 5 bases at J, leaving 8 bases unmatched.

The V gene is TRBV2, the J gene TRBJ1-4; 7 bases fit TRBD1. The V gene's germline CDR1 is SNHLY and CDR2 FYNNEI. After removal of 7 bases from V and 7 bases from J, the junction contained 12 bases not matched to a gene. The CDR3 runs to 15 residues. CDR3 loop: CASTETTGIGEKLFF. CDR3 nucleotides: TGTGCCAGCACCGAAACGACAGGGATCGGTGAAAAACTGTTTTTT.

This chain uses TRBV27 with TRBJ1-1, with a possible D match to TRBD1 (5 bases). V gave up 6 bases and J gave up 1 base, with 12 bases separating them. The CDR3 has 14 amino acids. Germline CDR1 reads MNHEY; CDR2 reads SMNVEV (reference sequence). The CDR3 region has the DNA TGTGCCAGCAGGGTCTGGGGGGGGAACACTGAAGCTTTCTTT. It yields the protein CASRVWGGNTEAFF.

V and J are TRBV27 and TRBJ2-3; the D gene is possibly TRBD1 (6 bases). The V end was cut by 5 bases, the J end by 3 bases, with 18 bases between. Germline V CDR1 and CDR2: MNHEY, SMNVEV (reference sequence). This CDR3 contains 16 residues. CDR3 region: CASSPVGTTRTDTQYF. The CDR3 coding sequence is TGTGCCAGCAGTCCTGTTGGGACAACCCGGACAGATACGCAGTATTTT.

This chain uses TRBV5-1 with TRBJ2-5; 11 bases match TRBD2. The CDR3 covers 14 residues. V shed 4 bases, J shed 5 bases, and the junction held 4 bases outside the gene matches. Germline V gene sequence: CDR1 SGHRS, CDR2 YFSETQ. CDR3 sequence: CASSETSGEETQYF. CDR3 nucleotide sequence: TGCGCCAGCAGCGAGACTAGCGGGGAGGAGACCCAGTACTTC.

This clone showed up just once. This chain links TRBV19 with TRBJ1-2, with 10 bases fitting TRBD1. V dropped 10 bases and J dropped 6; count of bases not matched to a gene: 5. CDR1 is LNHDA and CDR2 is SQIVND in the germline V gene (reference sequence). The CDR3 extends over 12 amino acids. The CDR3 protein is CATTDRGDGYTF. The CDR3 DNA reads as TGTGCCACCACGGACAGGGGGGATGGCTACACCTTC. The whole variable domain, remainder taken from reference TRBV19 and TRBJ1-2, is DGGITQSPKYLFRKEGQNVTLSCEQNLNHDAMYWYRQDPGQGLRLIYYSQIVNDFQKGDIAEGYSVSREKKESFPLTVTSAQKNPTAFYLCATTDRGDGYTFGSGTRLTVV.

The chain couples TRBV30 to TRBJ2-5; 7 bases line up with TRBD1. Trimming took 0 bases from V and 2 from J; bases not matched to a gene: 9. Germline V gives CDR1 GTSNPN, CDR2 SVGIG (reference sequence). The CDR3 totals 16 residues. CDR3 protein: CAWSVGAGGMQETQYF. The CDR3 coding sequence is TGTGCCTGGAGTGTAGGGGCAGGGGGAATGCAAGAGACCCAGTACTTC.

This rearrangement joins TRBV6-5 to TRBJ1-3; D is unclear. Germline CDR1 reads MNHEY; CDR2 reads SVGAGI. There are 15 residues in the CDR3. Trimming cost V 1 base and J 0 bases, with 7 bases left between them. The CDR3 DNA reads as TGTGCCAGCAGTTACTTCGGGAACTCTGGAAACACCATATATTTT. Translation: CASSYFGNSGNTIYF.

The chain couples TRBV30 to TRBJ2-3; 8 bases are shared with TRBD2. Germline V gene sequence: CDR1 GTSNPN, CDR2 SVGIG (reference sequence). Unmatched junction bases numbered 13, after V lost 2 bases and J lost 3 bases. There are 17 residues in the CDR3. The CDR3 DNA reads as TGTGCCTGGAGTTTATTGATGAGCGGGAGTCAAACAGATACGCAGTATTTT. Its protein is CAWSLLMSGSQTDTQYF.